This TCR beta chain is from a study of beta chain features in type 1 diabetes. About the research overall: Healthy donors and patients had similar age, gender and cell yields.

This clone was found a few times. The study reverse transcribed the entire isolated RNA, so it sequenced expressed TCRB transcripts. Assay: immunoSEQ multiplex PCR; the TCRdb copy retains only in-frame clones and omits some. This table holds under 250,000 clones, 11% to 15% found once. V lost 4 bases and J 0 bases, leaving 10 bases between the germline ends. Germline V CDR1 and CDR2: SGHRS, YFSETQ. The CDR3 covers 14 residues. This TCR was recovered from a middle-aged woman in good health. The sample consisted of naive CD4+ T cells from blood. V usage is TRBV5-1 and J usage is TRBJ1-1; D may be TRBD1 (6 bases). The CDR3 DNA reads as TGCGCCAGCAGCCCAAGGGACATGAACACTGAAGCTTTCTTT. It encodes CASSPRDMNTEAFF.